These 26 T cell receptor beta chains came from one sample sequenced in a study of radiotherapy plus CTLA-4 blockade in lung cancer (dated by TCRdb to between 2018 and 2020). Libraries were constructed by the immunoSEQ multiplex PCR assay. Held by TCRdb, this immuneACCESS table contains in-frame sequences only and omits some clones. Under half of the omission traces to an unresolved V gene where checked; the cause of the rest is unknown. For this sample there are some 66,000 clones; about 83% appear just once. Less than 4.5% of the sample lies in the top ten. The sequenced sample was peripheral blood, obtained from a patient treated with radiotherapy plus ipilimumab. These receptor sequences come from a human donor with non-small cell lung cancer who had a partial response to radiotherapy plus ipilimumab.

This chain uses TRBV10-3 with TRBJ2-7, with 10 bases fitting TRBD2. V dropped 4 bases and J dropped 9; count of bases not matched to a gene: 6. There are 13 residues in the CDR3. Germline loops: CDR1 ENHRY, CDR2 SYGVKD. CDR3 amino acids: CAISGAGGDTQYF. The CDR3 region has the DNA TGTGCCATCAGTGGAGCGGGGGGGGACACGCAGTACTTC.

The chain couples TRBV7-3 to TRBJ2-3; 10 bases align to TRBD2. The V segment lost 5 bases and the J segment 2 bases; nucleotides outside the gene matches: 4. The germline CDR1 and CDR2 sequences are SGHTA and FQGTGA. The CDR3 has 15 amino acids. CDR3 in DNA: TGTGCCAGCAGCGCTAGCGGGAGTCACACAGATACGCAGTATTTT. Translating gives CASSASGSHTDTQYF.

This clone occurred once. This chain links TRBV6-5 with TRBJ2-7; D uncertain. V gave up 2 bases and J gave up 2 bases, with 13 bases separating them. The germline CDR1 and CDR2 sequences are MNHEY and SVGAGI. The CDR3 spans 15 residues. CDR3 sequence: CASSYTLGPTYEQYF. DNA of the CDR3: TGTGCCAGCAGTTACACTCTGGGCCCGACCTACGAGCAGTACTTC.

The chain combines TRBV27 with TRBJ2-5, with 9 bases that match TRBD2. Germline values: CDR1 MNHEY, CDR2 SMNVEV (reference sequence). This CDR3 region has 13 residues. V lost 7 bases and J lost 5; bases outside the gene matches: 5. CDR3 in amino acids: CASTAGGRETQYF. CDR3 DNA sequence: TGTGCCAGCACCGCGGGAGGGCGGGAGACCCAGTACTTC.

This chain connects TRBV19 to TRBJ2-5; 8 positions agree with TRBD1. Trimming cost V 2 bases and J 0 bases; bases outside gene matches: 5. The CDR3 totals 16 residues. Germline V gene sequence: CDR1 LNHDA, CDR2 SQIVND (reference sequence). The CDR3 nucleotides read TGTGCCAGTAGTATAAGGACAGGGCAGTACCAAGAGACCCAGTACTTC. Translating it yields CASSIRTGQYQETQYF.

This chain links TRBV28 with TRBJ2-3; D gene unclear. Trimming left V 5 bases short and J 8 bases short, with 14 bases between. This CDR3 has 13 amino acids. Germline V gene sequence: CDR1 MDHEN, CDR2 SYDVKM. CDR3 in DNA: TGTGCCAGCAGTCCCTCGGCGGCTGGTACGCAGTATTTT. It is translated as CASSPSAAGTQYF.

The genes are TRBV7-3 and TRBJ2-5; perhaps TRBD2 as D (6 bases). The CDR3 is 15 amino acids. With 5 bases removed from V and 5 bases from J, the gap between germline ends came to 18 bases. Germline CDR1 SGHTA, CDR2 FQGTGA. CDR3 protein: CASSIAGGLGETQYF. CDR3 coding DNA: TGTGCCAGCAGCATAGCAGGAGGGCTCGGGGAGACCCAGTACTTC. Looking up the rest from reference TRBV7-3 and TRBJ2-5 gives the full variable domain: GAGVSQTPSNKVTEKGKYVELRCDPISGHTALYWYRQSLGQGPEFLIYFQGTGAADDSGLPNDRFFAVRPEGSVSTLKIQRTERGDSAVYLCASSIAGGLGETQYFGPGTRLLVL.

There are a few counts of this clone. The chain carries TRBV28 and TRBJ2-6; possibly TRBD1 for D (5 bases). The CDR3 contains 15 residues. V was clipped by 4 bases and J by 1 base, with 8 bases between them. Germline assignment: CDR1 MDHEN and CDR2 SYDVKM. As DNA, the CDR3 is TGTGCCAGCAGTTCGCAGGGTTCTGGGGCCAACGTCCTGACTTTC. Its translation: CASSSQGSGANVLTF.

This rearrangement joins TRBV5-1 to TRBJ2-1; 7 bases agree with TRBD2. Germline V gene sequence: CDR1 SGHRS, CDR2 YFSETQ. The CDR3 is 14 amino acids. V was clipped by 2 bases and J by 5 bases; unmatched bases: 4. CDR3 DNA: TGCGCCAGCAGCTTAAGGGACTACAACAATGAGCAGTTCTTC. Protein product: CASSLRDYNNEQFF.

The chain employs TRBV19 and TRBJ2-3, with 7 bases aligning to TRBD2. V lost 7 bases to trimming and J lost 1 base; unmatched junction nucleotides: 2. Germline loops: CDR1 LNHDA, CDR2 SQIVND (reference sequence). This CDR3 has 13 amino acids. The CDR3 nucleotides read TGTGCCAGTACTAGCGGAGGCACAGATACGCAGTATTTT. Translation gives CASTSGGTDTQYF.

The gene calls are TRBV7-9 and TRBJ2-3; D is possibly TRBD2 (5 bases). CDR3 length: 13 amino acids. CDR1 and CDR2 from the germline V gene are SEHNR and FQNEAQ (reference sequence). Deletions cut 6 bases from V and 7 bases from J, with 14 bases between. The CDR3, as DNA: TGTGCCAGCAGACCAGATGGCGGGTATACGCAGTATTTT. This sequence encodes CASRPDGGYTQYF.

This clone showed up just once. CDR3 DNA sequence: TGTGCCAGCAGCTTAGTAGGGGGGACAGGCAATCAGCCCCAGCATTTT. Translation gives CASSLVGGTGNQPQHF. The J gene is TRBJ1-5, the V gene TRBV7-8, with TRBD1 identical over 7 bases. Germline loops: CDR1 SGHVS, CDR2 FQNEAQ. With 1 base clipped from V and 2 bases from J, the junction kept 5 bases outside the gene matches. CDR3 length equals 16 residues.

The chain couples TRBV19 to TRBJ1-5, with D hard to call. The germline V gene encodes CDR1 LNHDA and CDR2 SQIVND (reference sequence). The CDR3 consists of 17 residues. With 10 bases removed from V and 1 base from J, the gap between germline ends came to 23 bases. The CDR3 DNA follows: TGTGCCACACACTACAACCCGGGGATATTAAGCAATCAGCCCCAGCATTTT. It is translated as CATHYNPGILSNQPQHF.

The chain uses TRBV2 and TRBJ1-2; TRBD1 matches 8 bases. This CDR3 contains 13 residues. With 6 bases clipped from V and 8 bases from J, the junction kept 8 bases outside the gene matches. CDR1 SNHLY and CDR2 FYNNEI come from the germline V gene. This CDR3 is CASRAGGSGGYTF. In nucleotides, the CDR3 is TGTGCCAGCAGGGCAGGGGGCTCGGGAGGCTACACCTTC.

This rearrangement joins TRBV15 to TRBJ2-1, with TRBD2 identical over 7 bases. There are 18 residues in the CDR3. Trimming cost V 3 bases and J 0 bases; bases outside gene matches: 11. Looked up from germline, CDR1 is LNHNV and CDR2 is YYDKDF (reference sequence). The DNA of the CDR3 is TGTGCCACCAGCAGTGACGATAATTCGGGGGGCTCCTACAATGAGCAGTTCTTC. Protein: CATSSDDNSGGSYNEQFF.

This clone has a handful of counts. This chain uses TRBV18 with TRBJ1-1, with D perhaps TRBD1 (5 bases). Per germline, CDR1 KGHSH and CDR2 LQKENI. The CDR3 consists of 13 residues. Trimming pared 4 bases from V and 1 base from J, leaving 7 bases between. CDR3 sequence: CASSLQANTEAFF. The DNA of the CDR3 is TGTGCCAGCTCACTACAGGCGAACACTGAAGCTTTCTTT.

The chain links TRBV5-1 to TRBJ2-7; 9 nucleotides agree with TRBD2. CDR3 length: 15 amino acids. CDR1 SGHRS and CDR2 YFSETQ come from the germline V gene. Trimming removed 6 bases from V and 1 base from J; junction bases left unmatched: 8. CDR3 sequence: CASTREAGGSYEQYF. The DNA of the CDR3 is TGCGCCAGCACCCGGGAAGCGGGAGGTTCCTACGAGCAGTACTTC.

The chain carries TRBV6-5 and TRBJ1-2; D gene ambiguous. V shed 2 bases and J shed 7 bases, with 5 bases lying between them. This CDR3 region has 11 residues. CDR1 and CDR2 (germline): MNHEY, SVGAGI. CDR3 in DNA: TGTGCCAGCAGTTACCCCGGTGGCTACACCTTC. Its translation is CASSYPGGYTF.

In this sample, this clone turned up a few times. The chain has TRBV7-8 and TRBJ2-1, with D perhaps TRBD2 (6 bases). Germline V gene sequence: CDR1 SGHVS, CDR2 FQNEAQ. The CDR3 length is 13 residues. Between the trimmed V and J ends, which lost 6 bases and 9 bases, there was a span of 15 bases. The CDR3 sequence: CASRGTGGGEQFF. CDR3 bases: TGTGCCAGCAGGGGGACTGGTGGTGGTGAGCAGTTCTTC.

The J gene is TRBJ2-3, the V gene TRBV10-2; 7 bases line up with TRBD2. The germline gives CDR1 WSHSY, CDR2 SAAADI. The CDR3 has 19 residues. J was trimmed by 3 bases and V by 2 bases; bases with no gene match: 17. CDR3 sequence reads: CASSEPTTMREGVTDTQYF. DNA for the CDR3: TGCGCCAGCAGTGAGCCTACGACTATGAGGGAGGGTGTAACAGATACGCAGTATTTT.

This clone was seen a handful of times. This sequence joins TRBV28 and TRBJ2-5; TRBD1 agrees at 9 bases. CDR3 size: 20 residues. V lost 1 base to trimming and J lost 2 bases; unmatched junction nucleotides: 17. Germline CDR1 reads MDHEN; CDR2 reads SYDVKM. The CDR3 DNA follows: TGTGCCAGCAGTTTATCGGGTTTGCGGACAGGGGCTTCCTTACAAGAGACCCAGTACTTC. Its protein product is CASSLSGLRTGASLQETQYF. Based on the CDR3 plus reference TRBV28 and TRBJ2-5, the full variable domain is DVKVTQSSRYLVKRTGEKVFLECVQDMDHENMFWYRQDPGLGLRLIYFSYDVKMKEKGDIPEGYSVSREKKERFSLILESASTNQTSMYLCASSLSGLRTGASLQETQYFGPGTRLLVL.

The rearrangement uses TRBV4-1 and TRBJ2-2, with D tentatively TRBD2 (6 bases). This CDR3 contains 14 residues. Trimming left V 0 bases short and J 9 bases short, with 11 bases between. CDR1 MGHRA and CDR2 YSYEKL come from the germline V gene. The CDR3 DNA follows: TGCGCCAGCAGCCAAGAGGTGGAGGGCCGGGAGCTGTTTTTT. Translated: CASSQEVEGRELFF.

This clone was seen a few times. The V and J genes are TRBV6-1 and TRBJ1-2; the D is unclear. V lost 3 bases to trimming and J lost 3 bases, with 5 bases between them. Germline-derived CDR1 and CDR2 are MNHNS and SASEGT. The CDR3 is made up of 12 amino acids. CDR3 sequence: CASSEQDYGYTF. Written as DNA, the CDR3 is TGTGCCAGCAGTGAGCAGGACTATGGCTACACCTTC.

Regarding this clone: Mismatch with germline at one junction end may stem from a read error. This chain links TRBV5-4 with TRBJ2-1; 11 positions agree with TRBD1. Germline CDR1 SGHNT, CDR2 YYREEE (reference sequence). This CDR3 spans 15 amino acids. CDR3 in amino acids: CASSSGQGVYNEQLF. The CDR3, as DNA: TGTGCCAGCAGCTCGGGACAGGGGGTCTACAATGAGCAGCTCTTC.

The chain employs TRBV9 and TRBJ2-2, with D possibly being TRBD2 (6 bases). The germline CDR1 and CDR2 sequences are SGDLS and YYNGEE. The CDR3 sequence is 16 residues long. Trimming took off 3 bases at V and 6 bases at J, with 18 bases between the two ends. The CDR3 loop reads CASSGGPDGDSGELFF. CDR3 sequence (DNA): TGTGCCAGCAGCGGTGGGCCAGATGGGGACTCCGGGGAGCTGTTTTTT.

The V gene is TRBV28, the J gene TRBJ2-4; D might be TRBD1 (5 bases). V was shortened by 3 bases and J by 2 bases, with 8 bases between the two germline ends. Germline V CDR1 and CDR2: MDHEN, SYDVKM. The CDR3 has 14 residues. The CDR3 sequence: CASSLTATKNIQYF. For the CDR3, the DNA is TGTGCCAGCAGTTTGACAGCCACCAAAAACATTCAGTACTTC.